The clone carrying this T cell receptor beta chain was seen ten or more times. What it binds is not known. This sample is part of a study of CD8+CD57+ T cells in acquired aplastic anemia. This CDR3 is 16 amino acids long. Trimming cost V 2 bases and J 8 bases, with 21 bases left between them. Looked up from germline, CDR1 is SEHNR and CDR2 is FQNEAQ (reference sequence). The study's findings and limits: Patients and controls were found to share about 31 CD8+ CDR3 sequences.

CDR3 and TCR beta VDJ profiling relied on a genomic DNA template. TCRdb re-called the reads with MiXCR, one entry per CDR3 protein. The table includes about 210,000 distinct CDR3 sequences, over 60% detected once. The receptor's source is a human donor in good health. Sequencing was performed on sorted CD4+, CD8+, or CD8+CD57+ T cells (not recorded which) from PBMCs. The V and J genes are TRBV7-9 and TRBJ1-2; D gene ambiguous. The CDR3 bases are TGTGCCAGCAGCTTACCTGAGGAGGCCACCTCCTGGGGCTACACCTTC. Translated: CASSLPEEATSWGYTF.